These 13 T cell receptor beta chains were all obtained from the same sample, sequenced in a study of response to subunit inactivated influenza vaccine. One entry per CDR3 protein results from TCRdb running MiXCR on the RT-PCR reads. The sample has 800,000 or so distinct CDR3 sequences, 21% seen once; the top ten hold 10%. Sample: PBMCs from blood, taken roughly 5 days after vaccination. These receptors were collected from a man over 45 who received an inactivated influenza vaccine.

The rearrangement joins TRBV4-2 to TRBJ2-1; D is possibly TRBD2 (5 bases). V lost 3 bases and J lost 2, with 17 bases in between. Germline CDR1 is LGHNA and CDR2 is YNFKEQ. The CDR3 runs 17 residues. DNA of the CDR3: TGTGCCAGCAGCCAGACACTCACGGGATCTACCTACAATGAGCAGTTCTTC. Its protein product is CASSQTLTGSTYNEQFF.

The chain's CDR3 is CATSDRTDTLDTQYF. CDR3 sequence (DNA): TGTGCCACCAGTGACCGGACAGATACGCTGGATACGCAGTATTTT. This chain connects TRBV24-1 to TRBJ2-3, with D maybe TRBD1 (6 bases). V was pared by 4 bases and J by 6 bases, with 16 bases between. Germline V lookup: CDR1 KGHDR, CDR2 SFDVKD. This CDR3 spans 15 amino acids.

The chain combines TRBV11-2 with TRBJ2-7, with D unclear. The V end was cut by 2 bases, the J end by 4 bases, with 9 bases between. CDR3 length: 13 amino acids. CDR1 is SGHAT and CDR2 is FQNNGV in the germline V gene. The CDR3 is CASSLSDEYEQYF. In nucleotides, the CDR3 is TGTGCCAGCAGCTTAAGCGATGAGTACGAGCAGTACTTC.

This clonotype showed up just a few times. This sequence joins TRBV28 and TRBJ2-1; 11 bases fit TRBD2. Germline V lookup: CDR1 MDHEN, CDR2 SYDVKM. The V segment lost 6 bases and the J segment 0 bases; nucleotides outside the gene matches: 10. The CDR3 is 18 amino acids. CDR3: CASSPWRTSGSSYNEQFF. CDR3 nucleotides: TGTGCCAGCAGCCCCTGGCGCACTAGCGGGAGCTCCTACAATGAGCAGTTCTTC. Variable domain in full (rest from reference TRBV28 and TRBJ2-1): DVKVTQSSRYLVKRTGEKVFLECVQDMDHENMFWYRQDPGLGLRLIYFSYDVKMKEKGDIPEGYSVSREKKERFSLILESASTNQTSMYLCASSPWRTSGSSYNEQFFGPGTRLTVL.

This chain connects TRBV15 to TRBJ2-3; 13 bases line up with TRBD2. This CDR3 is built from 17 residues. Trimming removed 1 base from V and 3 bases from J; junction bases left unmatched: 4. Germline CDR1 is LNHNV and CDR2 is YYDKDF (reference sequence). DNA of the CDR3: TGTGCCACCAGCAGAGGAGGGACTAGCGGGAAGACAGATACGCAGTATTTT. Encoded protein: CATSRGGTSGKTDTQYF.

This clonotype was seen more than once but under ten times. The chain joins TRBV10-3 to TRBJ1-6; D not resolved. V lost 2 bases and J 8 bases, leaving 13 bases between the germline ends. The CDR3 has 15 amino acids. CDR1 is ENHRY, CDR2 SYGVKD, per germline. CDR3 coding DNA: TGTGCCATCAGTGAGAAGGGATACTTAGATTCACCCCTCCACTTT. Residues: CAISEKGYLDSPLHF.

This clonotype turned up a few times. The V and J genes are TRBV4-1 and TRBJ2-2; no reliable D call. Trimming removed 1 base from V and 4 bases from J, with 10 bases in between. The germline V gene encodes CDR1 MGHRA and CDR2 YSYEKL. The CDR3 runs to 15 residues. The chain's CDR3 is CASSQVQGLTGELFF. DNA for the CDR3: TGCGCCAGCAGCCAAGTTCAAGGCCTCACCGGGGAGCTGTTTTTT.

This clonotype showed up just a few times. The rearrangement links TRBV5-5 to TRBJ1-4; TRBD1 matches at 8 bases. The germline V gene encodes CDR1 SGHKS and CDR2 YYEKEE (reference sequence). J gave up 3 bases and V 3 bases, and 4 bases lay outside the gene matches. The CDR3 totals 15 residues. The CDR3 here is CASSSLQGANEKLFF. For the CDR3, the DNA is TGTGCCAGCAGCTCGTTACAGGGGGCTAATGAAAAACTGTTTTTT.

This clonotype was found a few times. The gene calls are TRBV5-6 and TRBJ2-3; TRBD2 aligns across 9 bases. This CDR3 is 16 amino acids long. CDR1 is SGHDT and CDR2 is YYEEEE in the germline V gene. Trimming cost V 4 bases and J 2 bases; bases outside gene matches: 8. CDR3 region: CASSQGLAPDTDTQYF. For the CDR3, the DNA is TGTGCCAGCAGCCAGGGACTAGCTCCCGACACAGATACGCAGTATTTT.

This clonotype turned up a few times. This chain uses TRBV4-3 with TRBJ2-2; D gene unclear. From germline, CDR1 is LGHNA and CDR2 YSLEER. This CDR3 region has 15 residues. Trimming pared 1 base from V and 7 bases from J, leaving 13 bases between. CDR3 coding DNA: TGCGCCAGCAGCCAAGGCGTAGGCGGTCGCGGGGAGCTGTTTTTT. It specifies CASSQGVGGRGELFF.

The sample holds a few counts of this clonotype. The CDR3 loop reads CSAATGSGYPGKVFF. The CDR3 DNA is TGCAGTGCTGCAACGGGATCAGGTTACCCCGGGAAGGTGTTTTTT. V is TRBV20-1 and J is TRBJ2-2; D may be TRBD2 (5 bases). Trimming pared 5 bases from V and 15 bases from J, leaving 28 bases between. This CDR3 spans 15 amino acids. The germline V gene encodes CDR1 DFQATT and CDR2 SNEGSKA (reference sequence).

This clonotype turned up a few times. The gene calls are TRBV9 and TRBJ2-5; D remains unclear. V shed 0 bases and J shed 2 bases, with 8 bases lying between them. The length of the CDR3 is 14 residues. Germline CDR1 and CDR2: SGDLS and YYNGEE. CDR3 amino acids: CASSVGAAQETQYF. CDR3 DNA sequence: TGTGCCAGCAGCGTAGGTGCGGCACAAGAGACCCAGTACTTC.

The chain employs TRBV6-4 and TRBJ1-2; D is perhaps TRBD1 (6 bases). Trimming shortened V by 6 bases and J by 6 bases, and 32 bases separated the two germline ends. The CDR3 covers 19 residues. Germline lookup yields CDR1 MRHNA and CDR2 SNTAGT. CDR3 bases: TGTGCCAGCAGCCCTACCCCGTTAGGACAGCGTGAGAGATTTGATGGCTACACCTTC. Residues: CASSPTPLGQRERFDGYTF.